A selection of T cell receptor beta chains follows, all from one sample in a study of blood T cells in healthy people across ages. MiXCR, applied by TCRdb to the 5' RACE reads, yields one record per CDR3 protein. The data contain around 1.5 million distinct CDR3 sequences, approximately 38% of them seen just once; the ten biggest clones take up roughly 8.2%. Sequenced material: blood. The receptors were gathered from a woman younger than 35 in good health. CDR3s include the opening cysteine and the closing phenylalanine or tryptophan. A D gene is named only where the DNA matches it firmly. Only some rows state a clone size, as once, few, many or a class for expanded clones.

CDR3 DNA,CDR3 protein,J gene,V gene,D gene,clone size
TGCGCCAGCAGCCAAGTTCGGGCCGGCTTGGGCTACACCTTC,CASSQVRAGLGYTF,TRBJ1-2,TRBV4-1,NA,NA
TGTGCCGGGGACCGGCTAGCCAAAAACATTCAGTACTTC,CAGDRLAKNIQYF,TRBJ2-4,TRBV7-6,NA,once
TGTGCCAGCAATTGGCTAAGCTCCTACGAGCAGTACTTC,CASNWLSSYEQYF,TRBJ2-7,TRBV6-5,NA,NA
TGTACCACCAGTGATTTGCCGGGACAGGGGGGGGACAATGAGCAGTTCTTC,CTTSDLPGQGGDNEQFF,TRBJ2-1,TRBV24-1,TRBD1,NA
TGTGCCAGCAGCCAGGGACTAGCGTCCAATGAGCAGTTCTTC,CASSQGLASNEQFF,TRBJ2-1,TRBV4-2,TRBD2,few
TGCAGTGCTAGCCCGTCGGTGAGCTCCTACAATGAGCAGTACTTC,CSASPSVSSYNEQYF,TRBJ2-7,TRBV20-1,NA,NA
TGTGCCAGCAGTTTAACCGCCGGGACAGGGGGCGGCTACACCTTC,CASSLTAGTGGGYTF,TRBJ1-2,TRBV2,TRBD1,few
TGCGCCAGCAGCCAGCGGACTAGCGGGGGACAAGAGACCCAGTACTTC,CASSQRTSGGQETQYF,TRBJ2-5,TRBV4-1,TRBD2,few
TGTGCCAGCAGTTTAGGGACTAGCGTCTACAATGAGCAGTTCTTC,CASSLGTSVYNEQFF,TRBJ2-1,TRBV12-3/TRBV12-4,TRBD2,many
TGTACCAGCAGTCCCGGGACAGGAAATCAGCCCCAGCATTTT,CTSSPGTGNQPQHF,TRBJ1-5,TRBV28,TRBD1,NA
TGCAGCGTTGAAGGGCGGGAATCCCTCTACAATGAGCAGTTCTTC,CSVEGRESLYNEQFF,TRBJ2-1,TRBV29-1,NA,few
TGTGCCAGCAGCCAAGTAGCGGGAGTCGCCCGCGAGCAGTACTTC,CASSQVAGVAREQYF,TRBJ2-7,TRBV3-1,TRBD2,NA
TGCAGTGCTAGTTCGGGGGGGCCGAACACCGGGGAGCTGTTTTTT,CSASSGGPNTGELFF,TRBJ2-2,TRBV20-1,TRBD2,NA
TGTGCCAGCACCTTAGGGGGGGACGAGCAGTACTTC,CASTLGGDEQYF,TRBJ2-7,TRBV12-3/TRBV12-4,NA,NA
TGCGGCGCGGAGAGACTCTTAGCCAAAAACATTCAGTACTTC,CGAERLLAKNIQYF,TRBJ2-4,TRBV29-1,NA,NA
TGTGCCAGCAGTGCTACTACAGGGTCTGGCTACACCTTC,CASSATTGSGYTF,TRBJ1-2,TRBV6-1,NA,NA
TGTGCCAGCAGCCAAGATGCGGGGGGGCCATGGGATACGCAGTATTTT,CASSQDAGGPWDTQYF,TRBJ2-3,TRBV4-2,TRBD2,few
TGTGCCAGTTCCGGGAGCGGAAGCTCCTACGAGCAGTACTTC,CASSGSGSSYEQYF,TRBJ2-7,TRBV6-6,NA,few
TGTGCCAGCAGTTTTCGGGAGCGGTACAATGAGCAGTTCTTC,CASSFRERYNEQFF,TRBJ2-1,TRBV27,NA,NA
TGCGCCACCTCTGAGGGGGACAGCACAGATACGCAGTATTTT,CATSEGDSTDTQYF,TRBJ2-3,TRBV5-1,NA,few
TGCAGTGCTAGAGATACGGAGACCCAGTACTTC,CSARDTETQYF,TRBJ2-5,TRBV20-1,NA,few
TGTGCCAGCAGCTTGGTCGGGACAGACAACTCCTACGAGCAGTTCTTC,CASSLVGTDNSYEQFF,TRBJ2-1,TRBV5-5,TRBD1,NA